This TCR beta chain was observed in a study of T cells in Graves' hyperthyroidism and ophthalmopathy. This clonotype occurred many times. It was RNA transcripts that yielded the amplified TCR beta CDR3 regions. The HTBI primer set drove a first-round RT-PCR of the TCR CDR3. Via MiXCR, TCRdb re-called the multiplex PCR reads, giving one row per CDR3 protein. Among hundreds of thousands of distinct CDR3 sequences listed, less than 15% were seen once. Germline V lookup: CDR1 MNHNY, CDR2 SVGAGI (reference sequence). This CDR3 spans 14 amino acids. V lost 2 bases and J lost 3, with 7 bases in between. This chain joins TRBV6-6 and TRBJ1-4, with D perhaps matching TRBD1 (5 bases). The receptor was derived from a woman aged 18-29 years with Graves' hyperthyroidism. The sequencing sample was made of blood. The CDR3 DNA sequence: TGTGCCAGCAGTTACGGGGGTGCTAATGAAAAACTGTTTTTT. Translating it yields CASSYGGANEKLFF.